The rows below give T cell receptor beta chains drawn from one sample of a study of vaccination effects on CD4 cells after COVID-19. These receptors lack a known antigen. Data came from immunoSEQ multiplex PCR; TCRdb stores just in-frame clones and leaves some out. The sample contains tens of thousands of clones, less than 85% of which appear only once. Here the sequenced sample was CD4+ T cells from PBMCs cultured without peptide, taken after COVID-19 vaccination. The receptors stem from a human donor who received a COVID-19 vaccine. The CDR3 runs from the conserved cysteine through the conserved F or W. A D gene is named only where the DNA matches it firmly. Size values are once, few and many counts, or a class for expanded clones, and some rows have none.

J | size | D | V | DNA | CDR3
TRBJ2-1 | NA | NA | TRBV7-2 | TGTGCCAGCGGGGGCAGTTGGGGGCCCGACAATGAGCAGTTCTTC | CASGGSWGPDNEQFF
TRBJ1-5 | once | NA | TRBV7-2 | TGTGCCAGCAGCTTAGAGCGGGATCAGCCCCAGCATTTT | CASSLERDQPQHF
TRBJ1-1 | NA | NA | TRBV30 | TGTGCCTGGAGTCAGGTGACAGATAAAGCTTTCTTT | CAWSQVTDKAFF
TRBJ1-1 | NA | NA | TRBV23-1 | TGCGCCAGCAGTCAATCTACGAGGCGGACTGAAGCTTTCTTT | CASSQSTRRTEAFF
TRBJ2-5 | NA | TRBD2 | TRBV9 | TGTGCCAGCAGCGTAGGGGCTAGCGGGGGGGCGGGTCAAGAGACCCAGTACTTC | CASSVGASGGAGQETQYF
TRBJ2-2 | NA | NA | TRBV27 | TGTGCCAGCAGGAGGGTAGAAGGCTACACCGGGGAGCTGTTTTTT | CASRRVEGYTGELFF
TRBJ2-1 | NA | TRBD2 | TRBV6-2/TRBV6-3 | TGTGCCAGCAGTTACGACTCACTAGCGGGAGGCCTCGAGCAGTTCTTC | CASSYDSLAGGLEQFF
TRBJ1-1 | once | NA | TRBV19 | TGTGCCAGTAGTATGCTTATCCGGGATGCACCCTGGAACACTGAAGCTTTCTTT | CASSMLIRDAPWNTEAFF
TRBJ2-2 | once | TRBD2 | TRBV24-1 | TGTGCCACCAGTGATTGGACTAGCGGGGGCTACACCGGGGAGCTGTTTTTT | CATSDWTSGGYTGELFF
TRBJ1-2 | NA | NA | TRBV4-1 | TGCGCCAGCAGCCAAGAAGGAAAGGATGGCTACACCTTC | CASSQEGKDGYTF
TRBJ1-6 | NA | NA | TRBV5-4 | TGTGCCAGCAGCTTGGAGGGTGAAGGGGTCAATTCACCCCTCCACTTT | CASSLEGEGVNSPLHF
TRBJ1-3 | NA | TRBD1 | TRBV18 | TGTGCCAGCTCACCCCAGACAGGGGGCGATCCTGGAAACACCATATATTTT | CASSPQTGGDPGNTIYF
TRBJ2-3 | NA | NA | TRBV5-1 | TGCGCCAGCAGCTTGGAGGTGGCTGGTACAGATACGCAGTATTTT | CASSLEVAGTDTQYF
TRBJ1-5 | NA | TRBD1 | TRBV7-2 | TGTGCCTCTAGAGGAGGGGGCTTCAATCAGCCCCAGCATTTT | CASRGGGFNQPQHF
TRBJ2-6 | NA | NA | TRBV7-3 | TGTGCCAGCAGCCCGCAAGGCGCCTCTGGGGCCAACGTCCTGACTTTC | CASSPQGASGANVLTF
TRBJ2-3 | NA | NA | TRBV18 | TGTGCCAGCTCACCACTTTCCAGGTCATTCACAGATACGCAGTATTTT | CASSPLSRSFTDTQYF
TRBJ1-3 | NA | NA | TRBV5-1 | TGCGCCAGCAGCCCCGGCGGCTCTGGAAACACCATATATTTT | CASSPGGSGNTIYF
TRBJ1-5 | NA | NA | TRBV30 | TGTGCCTGGAGCCGATCGGGGGGCAGGCAGCCCCAGCATTTT | CAWSRSGGRQPQHF
TRBJ2-2 | NA | TRBD2 | TRBV7-2 | TGTGCCAGCACCCCTCTAGCGGCGAACACCGGGGAGCTGTTTTTT | CASTPLAANTGELFF
TRBJ1-1 | NA | NA | TRBV30 | TGTGCCTGGAGTGTAATTTTGACAGCTTCTAATGAAGCTTTCTTT | CAWSVILTASNEAFF
TRBJ1-6 | NA | TRBD1 | TRBV7-2 | TGTGCCAGCAGCTTACAGCGACAGGGGAATTCACCCCTCCACTTT | CASSLQRQGNSPLHF
TRBJ2-2 | few | NA | TRBV14 | TGTGCCAGCAGCCTTAACACCGGGGAGCTGTTTTTT | CASSLNTGELFF
TRBJ2-5 | NA | NA | TRBV7-6 | TGTGCCAGCAGCTTAGTGTCACAGGTTCCCTCCTTGCGCTCAGAGACCCAGTACTTC | CASSLVSQVPSLRSETQYF
TRBJ1-1 | NA | NA | TRBV5-1 | TGCGCCAGCAGCTTGCAGGTTGGGAACACTGAAGCTTTCTTT | CASSLQVGNTEAFF
TRBJ1-1 | NA | NA | TRBV6-5 | TGTGCCAGCAGTTACTCTCCGGGAAGGACTGAAGCTTTCTTT | CASSYSPGRTEAFF
TRBJ1-1 | NA | NA | TRBV7-2 | TGTGCCAGCTGCCGAATGAACACTGAAGCTTTCTTT | CASCRMNTEAFF
TRBJ2-5 | NA | TRBD2 | TRBV24-1 | TGTGCCACCAGTGACCTAGCGGGGGGAAAAACTCAAGAGACCCAGTACTTC | CATSDLAGGKTQETQYF
TRBJ1-1 | NA | TRBD1 | TRBV3-1/TRBV3-2 | TGTGCCAGCAGCTACAGGGGCGGTAACACTGAAGCTTTCTTT | CASSYRGGNTEAFF
TRBJ1-1 | NA | NA | TRBV5-4 | TGTGCCAGCAGCCCACTTGGGGGGACGGTGAACACTGAAGCTTTCTTT | CASSPLGGTVNTEAFF
TRBJ2-5 | NA | TRBD1 | TRBV7-3 | TGTGCCAGCAGCTGGGGACAGCAAGAGACCCAGTACTTC | CASSWGQQETQYF
TRBJ1-1 | once | NA | TRBV13 | TGTGCCAGCAGCTTATACACTGAAGCTTTCTTT | CASSLYTEAFF
TRBJ1-1 | NA | NA | TRBV18 | TGTGCCAGCTCACTCACAGGAACGAACACTGAAGCTTTCTTT | CASSLTGTNTEAFF
TRBJ1-4 | NA | NA | TRBV24-1 | TGTGCCACCAGTGATTCTCGGGGCGTTAATGAAAAACTGTTTTTT | CATSDSRGVNEKLFF
TRBJ1-2 | NA | TRBD1 | TRBV19 | TGTGCCAGTAGTATACCCCTTGGACAGGAAAACTATGGCTACACCTTC | CASSIPLGQENYGYTF
TRBJ1-6 | NA | NA | TRBV7-9 | TGTGCCAGCAGCACCCCCGGGATTCGGGGTTCACCCCTCCACTTT | CASSTPGIRGSPLHF
TRBJ1-5 | NA | NA | TRBV5-1 | TGCGCCAGCTCCCAAACAGGGAATCGAGATCAGCCCCAGCATTTT | CASSQTGNRDQPQHF
TRBJ1-2 | NA | NA | TRBV5-1 | TGCGCCAGCAGCTTGGGGGGACAAGTCGTCTTCGGCTACACCTTC | CASSLGGQVVFGYTF
TRBJ1-1 | NA | NA | TRBV5-1 | TGCGCCAGCAGCTTGTTAACGGGGACTATGAACACTGAAGCTTTCTTT | CASSLLTGTMNTEAFF
TRBJ2-3 | few | NA | TRBV19 | TGTGCCAGTACCCCTCGCGGGGTGGGATCAGATACGCAGTATTTT | CASTPRGVGSDTQYF
TRBJ1-1 | once | NA | TRBV5-6 | TGTGCCAGCAGCTCTAATTGGCGACTGAACACTGAAGCTTTCTTT | CASSSNWRLNTEAFF
TRBJ1-1 | few | NA | TRBV7-9 | TGTGCCAGCAGCCACTGGACAGCTATGAACACTGAAGCTTTCTTT | CASSHWTAMNTEAFF
TRBJ2-3 | NA | NA | TRBV5-4 | TGTGCCAGCAGCTTGGGGGGGCAGGGAGGATATACGCAGTATTTT | CASSLGGQGGYTQYF
TRBJ2-5 | NA | TRBD1 | TRBV18 | TGTGCCAGCTCATTTACAGGGGCCGGAGAGACCCAGTACTTC | CASSFTGAGETQYF
TRBJ1-6 | few | NA | TRBV30 | TGTGCCTGGTCGACGGCGCAACCTAATTCACCCCTCCACTTT | CAWSTAQPNSPLHF
TRBJ2-3 | NA | TRBD2 | TRBV3-1/TRBV3-2 | TGTGCCAGCAGCCGCCTGCCAGAGCGGGGGGGGCAAGATACGCAGTATTTT | CASSRLPERGGQDTQYF
TRBJ2-3 | NA | TRBD2 | TRBV7-8 | TGTGCCAGCAGCCCCCAAGGGGCGGGGGTCCCAGATACGCAGTATTTT | CASSPQGAGVPDTQYF
TRBJ2-3 | NA | NA | TRBV6-5 | TGTGCCAGCAGTTACGGCATGGCCTATACGCAGTATTTT | CASSYGMAYTQYF